This is a list of T cell receptor beta chains from one sample in a study of T cells after yellow fever vaccination. TCRdb redid the calling of the 5' RACE reads with MiXCR, one entry per CDR3 protein. The sample lists hundreds of thousands of distinct CDR3 sequences; 13% were seen once. This specimen consisted of PBMCs, obtained on the day of the yellow fever booster vaccination. These TCRs come from a young man who received the YFV17D yellow fever vaccine. Both conserved end residues are part of each CDR3. A D gene is named only where the DNA matches it firmly. Only part of the rows carry a size: once, few, many, or a class if the clone is expanded.

V gene: TRBV29-1; D gene: .; clone size: few; J gene: TRBJ1-2; CDR3 DNA: TGCAGCGTTGTAATGGACAGTCTGTATGGCTACACCTTC; CDR3 protein: CSVVMDSLYGYTF
V gene: TRBV18; D gene: .; clone size: .; J gene: TRBJ2-6; CDR3 DNA: TGTGCCAGCTCAGCCGAATTGCTGGCTGGGGCCAACGTCCTGACTTTC; CDR3 protein: CASSAELLAGANVLTF
V gene: TRBV28; D gene: .; clone size: .; J gene: TRBJ2-5; CDR3 DNA: TGTGCCAGCAGTTCCGGACAGAACCTCCAAGAGACCCAGTACTTC; CDR3 protein: CASSSGQNLQETQYF
V gene: TRBV4-3; D gene: TRBD2; clone size: .; J gene: TRBJ2-1; CDR3 DNA: TGCGCCAGCAGCCAAGAAGATACTAGCGGGAGTTTTCAGTTCTTC; CDR3 protein: CASSQEDTSGSFQFF
V gene: TRBV30; D gene: .; clone size: once; J gene: TRBJ1-2; CDR3 DNA: TGTTCCTGGGTACAGACTATGGGCTATGGCTACACCTTC; CDR3 protein: CSWVQTMGYGYTF
V gene: TRBV27; D gene: .; clone size: few; J gene: TRBJ1-5; CDR3 DNA: TGTGCCAGCAGTTTGTTAGCTATTAGCAATCAGCCCCAGCATTTT; CDR3 protein: CASSLLAISNQPQHF
V gene: TRBV6-1; D gene: TRBD2; clone size: few; J gene: TRBJ2-1; CDR3 DNA: TGTGCCAGCACTCGGGGGGAGAGGTACAATGAGCAGTTCTTC; CDR3 protein: CASTRGERYNEQFF
V gene: TRBV12-3/TRBV12-4; D gene: TRBD1; clone size: few; J gene: TRBJ2-6; CDR3 DNA: TGTGCCAGCAGTTTGGAAGGGACAGGGGGAGGTGGGGCCAACGTCCTGACTTTC; CDR3 protein: CASSLEGTGGGGANVLTF
V gene: TRBV5-1; D gene: TRBD2; clone size: .; J gene: TRBJ2-1; CDR3 DNA: TGCGCCAGCAGCTCGACTAGCGGGACCATCAATGAGCAGTTCTTC; CDR3 protein: CASSSTSGTINEQFF
V gene: TRBV6-5; D gene: TRBD2; clone size: few; J gene: TRBJ2-7; CDR3 DNA: TGTGCCAGCAGTTATCCCAGCGGGAGGTACTACGAGCAGTACTTC; CDR3 protein: CASSYPSGRYYEQYF
V gene: TRBV28; D gene: .; clone size: few; J gene: TRBJ2-7; CDR3 DNA: TGTGCCAGCAGGACCGGTACCCCAGGCGAGCAGTACTTC; CDR3 protein: CASRTGTPGEQYF
V gene: TRBV12-3/TRBV12-4; D gene: TRBD1; clone size: few; J gene: TRBJ1-1; CDR3 DNA: TGTGCCAGCAGTTACAGGGGGACCACTGAAGCTTTCTTT; CDR3 protein: CASSYRGTTEAFF
V gene: TRBV27; D gene: .; clone size: .; J gene: TRBJ2-5; CDR3 DNA: TGTGCCAGCAGTTGGGACGTTCGGGAGACCCAGTACTTC; CDR3 protein: CASSWDVRETQYF
V gene: TRBV11-2; D gene: .; clone size: few; J gene: TRBJ2-1; CDR3 DNA: TGTGCCAGCACCTGGGACTCGCGGGGTGAGCAGTTCTTC; CDR3 protein: CASTWDSRGEQFF
V gene: TRBV7-8; D gene: TRBD2; clone size: .; J gene: TRBJ2-1; CDR3 DNA: TGTGCCAGCAGCACCGGGACTAGCGGGTTTTACAATGAGCAGTTCTTC; CDR3 protein: CASSTGTSGFYNEQFF
V gene: TRBV3-1; D gene: .; clone size: few; J gene: TRBJ2-5; CDR3 DNA: TGTGCCAGCAGCCAATCCTCGAGTCAGTACTTC; CDR3 protein: CASSQSSSQYF
V gene: TRBV6-4; D gene: .; clone size: .; J gene: TRBJ1-1; CDR3 DNA: TGTGCCAGCAGTCTCTCTTCTTACACTGAAGCTTTCTTT; CDR3 protein: CASSLSSYTEAFF
V gene: TRBV11-2; D gene: .; clone size: few; J gene: TRBJ1-6; CDR3 DNA: TGTGCCAGCAGCTTAGAGGCAGGGAAAATGATTAATTCACCCCTCCACTTT; CDR3 protein: CASSLEAGKMINSPLHF
V gene: TRBV9; D gene: .; clone size: .; J gene: TRBJ2-7; CDR3 DNA: TGTGCCAGCAGCGTAGGTATTTCCGAGCAGTACTTC; CDR3 protein: CASSVGISEQYF
V gene: TRBV7-2; D gene: .; clone size: few; J gene: TRBJ2-7; CDR3 DNA: TGTGCCAGCAGTTCCTTTGCGGGGCAGTACTTC; CDR3 protein: CASSSFAGQYF
V gene: TRBV20-1; D gene: TRBD2; clone size: many; J gene: TRBJ2-5; CDR3 DNA: TGCAGTGCTAGACCTCGGCTTCCGGGACTAGCGGGAGGTCTGGAGACCCAGTACTTC; CDR3 protein: CSARPRLPGLAGGLETQYF
V gene: TRBV30; D gene: .; clone size: many; J gene: TRBJ2-3; CDR3 DNA: TGTGCCTGGAACCGGCGAGGAGGCGCAGATACGCAGTATTTT; CDR3 protein: CAWNRRGGADTQYF
V gene: TRBV6-5; D gene: TRBD2; clone size: few; J gene: TRBJ2-5; CDR3 DNA: TGTGCCAGCAGTTACTCGATGGGGCTAGCGGGGGAAGAGACCCAGTACTTC; CDR3 protein: CASSYSMGLAGEETQYF
V gene: TRBV5-1; D gene: .; clone size: .; J gene: TRBJ2-2; CDR3 DNA: TGCGCCAGCAGCCCCAGGGCTTCCGGGGAGCTGTTTTTT; CDR3 protein: CASSPRASGELFF
V gene: TRBV12-3/TRBV12-4; D gene: .; clone size: many; J gene: TRBJ2-1; CDR3 DNA: TGTGCCAGCAGTTTAATGGATGAGCAGTTCTTC; CDR3 protein: CASSLMDEQFF
V gene: TRBV27; D gene: TRBD2; clone size: .; J gene: TRBJ2-1; CDR3 DNA: TGTGCCACCACTCGCGGCGGGAGCCCTTACAATGAGCAGTTCTTC; CDR3 protein: CATTRGGSPYNEQFF
V gene: TRBV20-1; D gene: .; clone size: few; J gene: TRBJ2-2; CDR3 DNA: TGCAGTGCTAGAGATCTCCGGGGGCAGAACACCGGGGAGCTGTTTTTT; CDR3 protein: CSARDLRGQNTGELFF
V gene: TRBV12-3/TRBV12-4; D gene: .; clone size: .; J gene: TRBJ1-1; CDR3 DNA: TGTGCCAGCAGTCCGGTTCTGGACAGACCAAACACTGAAGCTTTCTTT; CDR3 protein: CASSPVLDRPNTEAFF
V gene: TRBV5-1; D gene: .; clone size: .; J gene: TRBJ2-2; CDR3 DNA: TGCGCCAGCAGCTTTGAAGGGGGGAACACCGGGGAGCTGTTTTTT; CDR3 protein: CASSFEGGNTGELFF
V gene: TRBV4-3; D gene: .; clone size: .; J gene: TRBJ2-1; CDR3 DNA: TGCGCCAGCAGCCAAGGTGAAGGGTACAATGAGCAGTTCTTC; CDR3 protein: CASSQGEGYNEQFF
V gene: TRBV11-2; D gene: TRBD1; clone size: .; J gene: TRBJ2-5; CDR3 DNA: TGTGCCAGCAGTTTCGGGACAGGCAAAGAGACCCAGTACTTC; CDR3 protein: CASSFGTGKETQYF
V gene: TRBV19; D gene: .; clone size: few; J gene: TRBJ1-1; CDR3 DNA: TGTGCCAGTAGTGAACAGGGTAGTTGGACTGAAGCTTTCTTT; CDR3 protein: CASSEQGSWTEAFF
V gene: TRBV20-1; D gene: .; clone size: few; J gene: TRBJ1-3; CDR3 DNA: TGCAGTGCTAGATTGTTCGGGTCGGAAAACACCATATATTTT; CDR3 protein: CSARLFGSENTIYF
V gene: TRBV5-1; D gene: .; clone size: .; J gene: TRBJ1-2; CDR3 DNA: TGCGCCAGCAGCTCTGCCTCCGGGACACTACCAAACTATGGCTACACCTTC; CDR3 protein: CASSSASGTLPNYGYTF
V gene: TRBV18; D gene: TRBD1; clone size: few; J gene: TRBJ1-6; CDR3 DNA: TGTGCCAGCTCACCGCAATCGGGACAGCTGAATTCACCCCTCCACTTT; CDR3 protein: CASSPQSGQLNSPLHF
V gene: TRBV12-3/TRBV12-4; D gene: TRBD2; clone size: .; J gene: TRBJ2-3; CDR3 DNA: TGTGCCAGCATCACTAGCGGGAGAAACCCAGATACGCAGTATTTT; CDR3 protein: CASITSGRNPDTQYF
V gene: TRBV6-5; D gene: .; clone size: few; J gene: TRBJ2-1; CDR3 DNA: TGTGCCAGCAGTTCCGCGGCCAATGAGCAGTTCTTC; CDR3 protein: CASSSAANEQFF
V gene: TRBV2; D gene: .; clone size: .; J gene: TRBJ2-7; CDR3 DNA: TGTGCCAGCAGTGTTTCGCGGGAGCAGTACTTC; CDR3 protein: CASSVSREQYF
V gene: TRBV20-1; D gene: TRBD2; clone size: few; J gene: TRBJ2-1; CDR3 DNA: TGCAGTGCTTCATACGCCGGGACTAGCGTAGTCCATGAGCAGTTCTTC; CDR3 protein: CSASYAGTSVVHEQFF
V gene: TRBV4-3; D gene: TRBD2; clone size: once; J gene: TRBJ2-1; CDR3 DNA: TGCGCCAGCAGCCAAACTAGCGGGCCCTACAATGAGCAGTTCTTC; CDR3 protein: CASSQTSGPYNEQFF
V gene: TRBV7-2; D gene: TRBD1; clone size: .; J gene: TRBJ2-6; CDR3 DNA: TGTGCCAGCAGCTTGGGGACAGTGATCTCTGGGGCCAACGTCCTGACTTTC; CDR3 protein: CASSLGTVISGANVLTF
V gene: TRBV19; D gene: TRBD1; clone size: .; J gene: TRBJ2-7; CDR3 DNA: TGTGCCAGTAGTATAGCCGGGACAGCCGGCTCCTACGAGCAGTACTTC; CDR3 protein: CASSIAGTAGSYEQYF
V gene: TRBV20-1; D gene: TRBD2; clone size: .; J gene: TRBJ2-5; CDR3 DNA: TGCTGTGCTAGGCTAGGGACTAGCGGAAAAGGGGAGACCCAGTACTTC; CDR3 protein: CCARLGTSGKGETQYF
V gene: TRBV7-2; D gene: TRBD1; clone size: few; J gene: TRBJ2-7; CDR3 DNA: TGTGCCAGCAGCTTACGGGACAGAGCCATCGAGCAGTACTTC; CDR3 protein: CASSLRDRAIEQYF
V gene: TRBV3-1; D gene: TRBD1; clone size: .; J gene: TRBJ1-3; CDR3 DNA: TGTGCCAGCAGCCGCGGGACAGGGGTTCGAAACACCATATATTTT; CDR3 protein: CASSRGTGVRNTIYF
V gene: TRBV4-1; D gene: TRBD2; clone size: many; J gene: TRBJ2-2; CDR3 DNA: TGCGCCAGCAGCCCACCGGGACTAGCGGCCGGGGAGCTGTTTTTT; CDR3 protein: CASSPPGLAAGELFF
V gene: TRBV20-1; D gene: .; clone size: .; J gene: TRBJ2-5; CDR3 DNA: TGCAGTGGAATACGGGGGAAAGAGACCCAGTACTTC; CDR3 protein: CSGIRGKETQYF
V gene: TRBV20-1; D gene: .; clone size: few; J gene: TRBJ1-2; CDR3 DNA: TGCAGTGCTATTAATGGCTCTAATAACTATGGCTACACCTTC; CDR3 protein: CSAINGSNNYGYTF
V gene: TRBV7-8; D gene: .; clone size: few; J gene: TRBJ2-2; CDR3 DNA: TGTGCCAGCAGCTTAGGGGCCGGAGGAGGGGGGACCGGGGAGCTGTTTTTT; CDR3 protein: CASSLGAGGGGTGELFF
V gene: TRBV20-1; D gene: .; clone size: few; J gene: TRBJ2-7; CDR3 DNA: TGCAGTGCGCCACAGGGAGCCCGCGAGCAGTACTTC; CDR3 protein: CSAPQGAREQYF
V gene: TRBV6-1; D gene: TRBD1; clone size: few; J gene: TRBJ1-4; CDR3 DNA: TGTGCCAGCAGTACAGGGGCCCAGGAAAAACTGTTTTTT; CDR3 protein: CASSTGAQEKLFF
V gene: TRBV29-1; D gene: .; clone size: .; J gene: TRBJ2-3; CDR3 DNA: TGCAGCGTATGGACCTCCACAGATACGCAGTATTTT; CDR3 protein: CSVWTSTDTQYF
V gene: TRBV10-3; D gene: .; clone size: many; J gene: TRBJ1-1; CDR3 DNA: TGTGCCATCAGTGAAAGGGGCAACACTGAAGCTTTCTTT; CDR3 protein: CAISERGNTEAFF
V gene: TRBV20-1; D gene: TRBD2; clone size: many; J gene: TRBJ2-5; CDR3 DNA: TGCAGTGCTAGAGCGGTGGCTAGCGGGAGCGGGGAGACCCAGTACTTC; CDR3 protein: CSARAVASGSGETQYF
V gene: TRBV28; D gene: .; clone size: many; J gene: TRBJ2-3; CDR3 DNA: TGTGCCAGCAAGGACGGAGGCACAGATACGCAGTATTTT; CDR3 protein: CASKDGGTDTQYF
V gene: TRBV18; D gene: .; clone size: few; J gene: TRBJ1-4; CDR3 DNA: TGTGCCAGCTCACAGACAGCTACTAATGAAAAACTGTTTTTT; CDR3 protein: CASSQTATNEKLFF
V gene: TRBV20-1; D gene: .; clone size: .; J gene: TRBJ2-5; CDR3 DNA: TGCAGTGCTAGAGCGGCACCTCAAGAGACCCAGTACTTC; CDR3 protein: CSARAAPQETQYF